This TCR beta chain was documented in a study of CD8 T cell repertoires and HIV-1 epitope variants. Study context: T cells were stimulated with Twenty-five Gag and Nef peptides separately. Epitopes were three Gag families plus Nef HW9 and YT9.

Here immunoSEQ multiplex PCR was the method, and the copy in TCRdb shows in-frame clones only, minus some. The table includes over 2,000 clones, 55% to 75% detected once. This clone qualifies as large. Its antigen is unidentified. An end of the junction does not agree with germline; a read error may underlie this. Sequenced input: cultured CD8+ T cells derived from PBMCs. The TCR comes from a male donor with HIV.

DNA of the CDR3: TGTGCCAGCAGTGTATCCTCCGGGACGGTGTCCTACGAGCAGTACTTC. Amino acids: CASSVSSGTVSYEQYF. The chain recombines TRBV27 with TRBJ2-7; D tentatively fits TRBD1 or TRBD2 (5 bases each). The CDR3 totals 16 residues. The germline CDR1 and CDR2 sequences are MNHEY and SMNVEV (reference sequence).